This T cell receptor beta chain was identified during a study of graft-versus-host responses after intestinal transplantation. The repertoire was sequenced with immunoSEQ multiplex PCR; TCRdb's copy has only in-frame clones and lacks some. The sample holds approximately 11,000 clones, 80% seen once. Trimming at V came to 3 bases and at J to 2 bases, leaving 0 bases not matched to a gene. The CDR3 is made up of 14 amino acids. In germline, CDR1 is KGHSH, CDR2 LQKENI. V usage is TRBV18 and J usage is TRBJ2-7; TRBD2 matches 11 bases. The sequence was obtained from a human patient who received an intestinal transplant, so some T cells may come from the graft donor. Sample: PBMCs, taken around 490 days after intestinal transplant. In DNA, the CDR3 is TGTGCCAGCTCACCGGGACTAGCGGCCTACGAGCAGTACTTC. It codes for CASSPGLAAYEQYF.